This T cell receptor beta chain was observed in a study of blood T cell repertoires in COVID-19. Study-level information: Some COVID-19 samples were acute and others convalescent; all came from the United States, Italy and Spain. PBMCs, B-cell-depleted T cells, or T cells were the source of the cDNA or gDNA that made up the material.

Followed over time, Seattle patients had been enrolled while infection was active. In the original analysis: Amplification of reference gene primers was used by the study to estimate nucleated cell counts. TCRdb keeps only in-frame clones here, not all; method: immunoSEQ multiplex PCR. For V, J and clone size, that table is used; D and trimming come from the DNA. This sample yields tens of thousands of clones, of which about four fifths are seen a single time; 15% to 20% belongs to the top ten. The CDR3 runs 15 residues. Germline V lookup: CDR1 MRHNA, CDR2 SNTAGT. V lost 5 bases to trimming and J lost 0 bases; unmatched junction nucleotides: 6.

The V gene is TRBV6-4, the J gene TRBJ1-1, with 7 bases lining up with TRBD1. Sample: peripheral blood. The TCR sequence derives from a man younger than 40 with COVID-19, enrolled during active disease. The CDR3 spells CASSFSGTVNTEAFF. The CDR3 nucleotides are TGTGCCAGCAGTTTCTCCGGGACAGTGAACACTGAAGCTTTCTTT.